These 16 T cell receptor beta chains came from one sample sequenced in a study of blood T cell repertoires in COVID-19. The repertoire was sequenced with immunoSEQ multiplex PCR; TCRdb's copy has only in-frame clones and lacks some. This sample has about 310,000 clones, with 90% found just once. The sequenced sample consisted of peripheral blood. All receptors come from a woman in her thirties or forties with COVID-19, enrolled during active disease.

The V and J genes are TRBV15 and TRBJ2-1; TRBD2 agrees at 15 bases. The CDR3 length is 17 residues. Germline V gene data show CDR1 as LNHNV and CDR2 as YYDKDF (reference sequence). Trimming at V came to 4 bases and at J to 2 bases, leaving 3 bases not matched to a gene. CDR3 sequence: CATSTGLAGGAYNEQFF. The CDR3 DNA reads TGTGCCACCAGCACCGGACTAGCGGGGGGGGCCTACAATGAGCAGTTCTTC.

In DNA, the CDR3 is TGCGCCAGCAGCCAAGCAAACTTGGGGCAGGGCTATGGCTACACCTTC. Protein sequence: CASSQANLGQGYGYTF. The genes are TRBV4-3 and TRBJ1-2; perhaps TRBD1 as D (5 bases). Germline CDR1 reads LGHNA; CDR2 reads YSLEER. The CDR3 contains 16 residues. V was trimmed by 1 base and J by 4 bases, leaving 16 bases between them.

This sequence joins TRBV7-2 and TRBJ2-2; D might be TRBD2 (5 bases). V was shortened by 0 bases and J by 6 bases, with 11 bases between the two germline ends. The CDR3 totals 15 residues. Germline assignment: CDR1 SGHTA and CDR2 FQGNSA. The DNA for the CDR3 is TGTGCCAGCAGCTTAGCCCCCCCCGGGGCCGGGGAGCTGTTTTTT. Translated: CASSLAPPGAGELFF.

The gene calls are TRBV28 and TRBJ1-5; 11 bases agree with TRBD1. The trim removed 8 bases at V and 4 bases at J, leaving 13 bases unmatched. CDR3 length equals 17 residues. CDR1 MDHEN and CDR2 SYDVKM come from the germline V gene. The CDR3 coding sequence is TGTGCCAGCCCGCCCGGGCCGGGACAGGGGGTAAATCAGCCCCAGCATTTT. Protein product: CASPPGPGQGVNQPQHF.

The chain recombines TRBV30 with TRBJ2-1; the match to TRBD2 covers 7 bases. The CDR3 has 15 amino acids. Per the germline V gene, CDR1 is GTSNPN and CDR2 is SVGIG (reference sequence). V lost 1 base and J lost 4; bases outside the gene matches: 7. The chain's CDR3 is CAWSGPQRGYNEQFF. CDR3 nucleotides: TGTGCCTGGAGTGGGCCCCAGCGGGGTTACAATGAGCAGTTCTTC.

This rearrangement joins TRBV5-1 to TRBJ2-7; the D gene is possibly TRBD1 (5 bases). The CDR3 covers 15 residues. The V end lost 4 bases, the J end lost 5 bases, and 19 bases lay between the germline ends. Germline loops: CDR1 SGHRS, CDR2 YFSETQ. The CDR3 DNA reads as TGCGCCAGCAGCCCTGTTGGGCAGGGAAGCAACGAGCAGTACTTC. It yields the protein CASSPVGQGSNEQYF. Complete variable domain (other parts from reference TRBV5-1 and TRBJ2-7): KAGVTQTPRYLIKTRGQQVTLSCSPISGHRSVSWYQQTPGQGLQFLFEYFSETQRNKGNFPGRFSGRQFSNSRSEMNVSTLELGDSALYLCASSPVGQGSNEQYFGPGTRLTVT.

The chain employs TRBV6-5 and TRBJ1-1; weak D call: TRBD1 (5 bases). The CDR3 length is 13 residues. V lost 7 bases and J 5 bases, leaving 14 bases between the germline ends. CDR1 is MNHEY, CDR2 SVGAGI, per germline. In nucleotides, the CDR3 is TGTGCCAGCAATTTTCGGGAGGGGACTGAAGCTTTCTTT. Translation: CASNFREGTEAFF.

V is TRBV4-2 and J is TRBJ1-6, with no clear D. Germline CDR1 and CDR2: LGHNA and YNFKEQ. The CDR3 covers 15 residues. The germline V and J ends were trimmed by 0 bases and 9 bases, with 12 bases remaining between them. The CDR3: CASSQDPADTSPLHF. The CDR3 region has the DNA TGTGCCAGCAGCCAAGATCCCGCCGACACTTCACCCCTCCACTTT.

The chain uses TRBV6-5 and TRBJ2-7, with D tentatively TRBD1 (6 bases). Germline V gene sequence: CDR1 MNHEY, CDR2 SVGAGI. The CDR3 has 15 amino acids. The V and J ends lost 2 bases and 6 bases respectively, with 17 bases between them. The CDR3 is CASSYKAGASGEQYF. The DNA for the CDR3 is TGTGCCAGCAGTTACAAGGCAGGGGCTTCTGGCGAGCAGTACTTC.

The rearrangement links TRBV5-4 to TRBJ2-7, with D possibly TRBD2 on 5 matching bases. This CDR3 has 14 amino acids. V shed 2 bases and J shed 0 bases, with 9 bases lying between them. Germline CDR1 reads SGHNT; CDR2 reads YYREEE (reference sequence). CDR3 residues: CASSFPGSSYEQYF. The CDR3 bases are TGTGCCAGCAGCTTCCCGGGAAGCTCCTACGAGCAGTACTTC.

The chain uses TRBV9 and TRBJ2-3; 8 bases are a match to TRBD2. V shed 4 bases and J 4 bases; nucleotides not matched to a gene: 8. Germline values: CDR1 SGDLS, CDR2 YYNGEE. The CDR3 totals 15 residues. CDR3 coding DNA: TGTGCCAGCAGCTCCAGCGGGGGTCGGGCAGATACGCAGTATTTT. Protein sequence: CASSSSGGRADTQYF. Full variable domain (remainder filled in from reference TRBV9 and TRBJ2-3): DSGVTQTPKHLITATGQRVTLRCSPRSGDLSVYWYQQSLDQGLQFLIQYYNGEERAKGNILERFSAQQFPDLHSELNLSSLELGDSALYFCASSSSGGRADTQYFGPGTRLTVL.

The chain employs TRBV15 and TRBJ1-2; D uncertain. CDR3 length: 13 residues. Germline V gene sequence: CDR1 LNHNV, CDR2 YYDKDF (reference sequence). The germline V and J ends were trimmed by 5 bases and 5 bases, with 12 bases remaining between them. The CDR3 bases are TGTGCCACCAGCTTAACGTTGGAGTATGGCTACACCTTC. Amino acids: CATSLTLEYGYTF.

This rearrangement joins TRBV4-3 to TRBJ2-7; possible D gene TRBD1, 6 bases. There are 13 residues in the CDR3. V was shortened by 4 bases and J by 1 base, with 8 bases between the two germline ends. Germline values: CDR1 LGHNA, CDR2 YSLEER. The CDR3 is CASSRDRSYEQYF. CDR3 coding DNA: TGCGCCAGCAGCCGAGACAGGTCCTACGAGCAGTACTTC.

This chain connects TRBV19 to TRBJ1-5, with TRBD1 identical over 7 bases. The CDR3 is made up of 16 amino acids. CDR1 is LNHDA and CDR2 is SQIVND in the germline V gene (reference sequence). V was pared by 5 bases and J by 0 bases, with 7 bases of the junction left unmatched. CDR3 loop: CASSAGTANSNQPQHF. The CDR3 nucleotides read TGTGCCAGTAGTGCCGGGACAGCTAATAGCAATCAGCCCCAGCATTTT.

The V and J genes are TRBV18 and TRBJ2-5, with 14 bases aligning to TRBD2. This CDR3 contains 17 residues. Trimming took 6 bases from V and 5 from J; bases not matched to a gene: 11. The germline V gene encodes CDR1 KGHSH and CDR2 LQKENI. CDR3 protein: CASSRIQGLAGEETQYF. As DNA, the CDR3 is TGTGCCAGCTCGCGCATTCAGGGACTAGCGGGAGAGGAGACCCAGTACTTC.

The rearrangement joins TRBV6-5 to TRBJ2-5, with D possibly TRBD2 on 7 matching bases. Germline lookup yields CDR1 MNHEY and CDR2 SVGAGI. This CDR3 contains 15 residues. The V gene lost 2 bases and the J gene lost 2 bases, with 12 bases spanning the gap. Here the CDR3 reads CASSYIGGGQETQYF. The CDR3 DNA is TGTGCCAGCAGTTACATAGGGGGGGGGCAAGAGACCCAGTACTTC.